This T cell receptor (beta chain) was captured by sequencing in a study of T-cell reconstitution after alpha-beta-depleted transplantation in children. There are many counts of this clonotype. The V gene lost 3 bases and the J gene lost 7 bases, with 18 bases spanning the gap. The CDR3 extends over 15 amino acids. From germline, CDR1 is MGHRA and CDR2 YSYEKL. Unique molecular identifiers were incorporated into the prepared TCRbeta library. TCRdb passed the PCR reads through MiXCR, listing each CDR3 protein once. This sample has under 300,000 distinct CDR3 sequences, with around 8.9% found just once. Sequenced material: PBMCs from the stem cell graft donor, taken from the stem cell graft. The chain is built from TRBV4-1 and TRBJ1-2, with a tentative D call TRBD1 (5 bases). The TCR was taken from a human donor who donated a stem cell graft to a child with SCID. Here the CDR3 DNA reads TGCGCCAGCAGCCAGGCCCCGGGGGTTGGCGGTGGCTACACCTTC. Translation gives CASSQAPGVGGGYTF.